Following are 29 T cell receptor beta chains from one sample sequenced in a study of blood T cells in healthy people across ages. Sample-barcoded 5' priming and a J-beta primer mix drove a second PCR of about 7 to 11 cycles. TCRdb reprocessed the 5' RACE reads via MiXCR and lists one record per CDR3 protein. The table lists about 800,000 distinct CDR3 sequences, 25% of them singletons. The same sample was also used in a study of T cells of mothers and their children.

Source material: blood. The receptors originated from a boy younger than 18 in good health.

The chain uses TRBV24-1 and TRBJ2-3; 9 nucleotides align to TRBD1. Germline V gives CDR1 KGHDR, CDR2 SFDVKD. The CDR3 has 14 amino acids. The V and J ends lost 7 bases and 1 base, in that order; junction bases with no gene match: 2. The CDR3 DNA follows: TGTGCCACCAGCCGGGACAGGGGCACAGATACGCAGTATTTT. Translating gives CATSRDRGTDTQYF.

The chain employs TRBV29-1 and TRBJ1-2, with 7 bases fitting TRBD1. The CDR3 has 13 residues. V was clipped by 3 bases and J by 1 base; unmatched bases: 2. Germline V gene data show CDR1 as SQVTM and CDR2 as ANQGSEA. The CDR3 nucleotides read TGCAGCGTTGAGTCAGGGGGTAACTATGGCTACACCTTC. Protein: CSVESGGNYGYTF.

Notes on this clonotype: The junction shows a germline mismatch at one end, possibly a read error. V is TRBV6-6 and J is TRBJ2-4; 7 bases agree with TRBD2. The CDR3 is made up of 14 amino acids. Germline V gives CDR1 MNHNY, CDR2 SVGAGI (reference sequence). The CDR3 DNA reads TGTGCCAGCATGGGGGGGACGGCCAAAAACATTCAGTATTTC. Translating it yields CASMGGTAKNIQYF.

The rearrangement joins TRBV7-2 to TRBJ2-2; D not certain. The CDR3 covers 16 residues. Per the germline V gene, CDR1 is SGHTA and CDR2 is FQGNSA. With 1 base removed from V and 5 bases from J, the gap between germline ends came to 14 bases. The CDR3 is CASSLEGPARTGELFF. In DNA, the CDR3 is TGTGCCAGCAGCTTAGAAGGGCCGGCGAGAACCGGGGAGCTGTTTTTT.

The CDR3 loop reads CASSQYSGPRDSPLHF. The CDR3 DNA is TGTGCCAGCAGCCAATATTCAGGGCCCAGGGATTCACCCCTCCACTTT. The V call is TRBV16, the J call TRBJ1-6; tentative D call: TRBD1 (5 bases). Germline V gene sequence: CDR1 KGHSY, CDR2 FQNENV. The CDR3 runs 16 residues. Trimming took off 1 base at V and 8 bases at J, with 15 bases between the two ends.

This clonotype turned up a few times. The V and J genes are TRBV20-1 and TRBJ2-5; tentatively, D is TRBD1 or TRBD2 (6 bases each). The V gene lost 0 bases and the J gene lost 5 bases, with 13 bases spanning the gap. Germline-derived CDR1 and CDR2 are DFQATT and SNEGSKA (reference sequence). The CDR3 is 14 residues long. CDR3 residues: CSARDPGAGETQYF. Written as DNA, the CDR3 is TGCAGTGCTAGAGATCCGGGGGCAGGGGAGACCCAGTACTTC.

The chain combines TRBV12-3 or TRBV12-4 with TRBJ2-2; 9 bases agree with TRBD1. Germline trimming cut 5 bases from V and 6 bases from J; bases unmatched to any gene: 1. This CDR3 region has 13 residues. DNA for the CDR3: TGTGCCAGCAGTACAGGGGGCCCCGGGGAGCTGTTTTTT. This sequence encodes CASSTGGPGELFF.

With regard to this clonotype: One end of the junction fails to match germline, which may point to a read error. The gene calls are TRBV20-1 and TRBJ2-5, with D perhaps given as TRBD1 or TRBD2 (6 bases each). The tail of the sequence fits TRBJ2-1 better, so the J call may be wrong. Germline lookup yields CDR1 DFQATT and CDR2 SNEGSKA (reference sequence). The CDR3 runs 15 residues. In DNA, the CDR3 is TGCAGTGCCACATCTAACGGGGGCAACTACAACGAGCAGTTCTTC. Amino acids: CSATSNGGNYNEQFF.

V usage is TRBV5-5 and J usage is TRBJ1-6; possible D gene TRBD1, 5 bases. This CDR3 has 14 amino acids. Germline loops: CDR1 SGHKS, CDR2 YYEKEE (reference sequence). V lost 3 bases and J 3 bases, leaving 7 bases between the germline ends. The CDR3 bases are TGTGCCAGCAGCTCGACAGTCTATAATTCACCCCTCCACTTT. This translates into CASSSTVYNSPLHF.

This chain joins TRBV6-6 and TRBJ2-7, with TRBD1 matching 8 bases. The CDR3 consists of 15 residues. V was pared by 6 bases and J by 4 bases, with 11 bases of the junction left unmatched. Germline V gives CDR1 MNHNY, CDR2 SVGAGI (reference sequence). CDR3 in DNA: TGTGCCAGCAGGGAACAGGGGGGCCCCTTTTACGAGCAGTACTTC. Amino acid sequence: CASREQGGPFYEQYF.

This clonotype was seen a few times. The chain recombines TRBV20-1 with TRBJ2-5, with 12 bases that match TRBD2. V lost 5 bases to trimming and J lost 5 bases; unmatched junction nucleotides: 9. CDR1 is DFQATT, CDR2 SNEGSKA, per germline (reference sequence). This CDR3 is 15 amino acids long. DNA for the CDR3: TGCAGTGCTGCCCGACTAGCGGGAGTCTGGGAGACCCAGTACTTC. Amino acid sequence: CSAARLAGVWETQYF.

The chain links TRBV3-1 to TRBJ2-3; D uncertain. Deletions cut 0 bases from V and 0 bases from J, with 4 bases between. Germline V lookup: CDR1 LGHDT, CDR2 YNNKEL (reference sequence). CDR3 length equals 14 residues. The DNA of the CDR3 is TGTGCCAGCAGCCAAGAATTGAGCACAGATACGCAGTATTTT. Residues: CASSQELSTDTQYF.

The genes are TRBV28 and TRBJ2-2; 7 bases are shared with TRBD2. In germline, CDR1 is MDHEN, CDR2 SYDVKM. The V gene end was trimmed by 6 bases and the J gene end by 6 bases; junction bases not matched to a gene: 7. The CDR3 consists of 14 residues. CDR3 sequence: CASRFYGGSGELFF. CDR3 sequence (DNA): TGTGCCAGCAGGTTCTACGGGGGGTCCGGGGAGCTGTTTTTT.

This clonotype was picked up many times. The rearrangement links TRBV7-2 to TRBJ1-6; no definite D call. Trimming removed 4 bases at V and 7 bases at J, with 2 bases between. Germline CDR1 is SGHTA and CDR2 is FQGNSA. This CDR3 spans 11 amino acids. The CDR3 is CASSSNSPLHF. Here the CDR3 DNA reads TGTGCCAGCAGCTCCAATTCACCCCTCCACTTT. The full variable domain, rest sourced from reference TRBV7-2 and TRBJ1-6, is GAGVSQSPSNKVTEKGKDVELRCDPISGHTALYWYRQSLGQGLEFLIYFQGNSAPDKSGLPSDRFSAERTGGSVSTLTIQRTQQEDSAVYLCASSSNSPLHFGNGTRLTVT.

In its sample, this clonotype was seen a few times. The V and J genes are TRBV6-5 and TRBJ2-7; D is ambiguous. The ends were cut back, 0 bases at V and 3 bases at J, with 12 bases in the middle. The CDR3 is made up of 15 amino acids. Germline CDR1 is MNHEY and CDR2 is SVGAGI. This CDR3 is CASSYSSRPIYEQYF. The CDR3 nucleotides are TGTGCCAGCAGTTACTCGTCCAGGCCAATCTACGAGCAGTACTTC.

This chain links TRBV6-5 with TRBJ1-6; no reliable D call. Germline lookup yields CDR1 MNHEY and CDR2 SVGAGI. Trimming stripped 0 bases from V and 13 bases from J, with 10 bases between. The CDR3 extends over 13 amino acids. Here the CDR3 DNA reads TGTGCCAGCAGTTACTCGACGTCAGCTCCCCTCCACTTT. Its translation: CASSYSTSAPLHF.

The table lists this clonotype with a few counts. The chain carries TRBV7-9 and TRBJ2-3; TRBD1 aligns across 7 bases. This CDR3 contains 18 residues. From germline, CDR1 is SEHNR and CDR2 FQNEAQ (reference sequence). V lost 0 bases to trimming and J lost 2 bases; unmatched junction nucleotides: 11. CDR3 amino acids: CASSLARARDSTTDTQYF. The DNA of the CDR3 is TGTGCCAGCAGCTTAGCCCGGGCCCGGGACAGCACCACAGATACGCAGTATTTT.

The chain is built from TRBV20-1 and TRBJ1-2, with D tentatively TRBD1 (6 bases). The germline CDR1 and CDR2 sequences are DFQATT and SNEGSKA (reference sequence). The CDR3 length is 13 residues. Trimming removed 5 bases at V and 4 bases at J, with 14 bases between. CDR3 nucleotide sequence: TGCAGTGCTTCTTCTGGACAGATCTATGGCTACACCTTC. It codes for CSASSGQIYGYTF.

A few counts support this clonotype. Germline and junction disagree at one end, which may indicate a read error. This chain links TRBV7-7 with TRBJ2-5; D might be TRBD1 or TRBD2, each matching 5 bases. The CDR3 spans 15 residues. From germline, CDR1 is SSHAT and CDR2 FNYEAQ (reference sequence). The CDR3 protein is CASSQRGAPQETQYF. CDR3 coding DNA: TGTGCTAGCAGCCAGAGGGGTGCCCCGCAAGAGACCCAGTACTTC.

This chain connects TRBV12-3 or TRBV12-4 to TRBJ2-3; D not resolved. The CDR3 consists of 12 residues. V was clipped by 6 bases and J by 3 bases, with 7 bases between them. The CDR3 is CASRDGTDTQYF. Written as DNA, the CDR3 is TGTGCCAGCAGGGACGGAACAGATACGCAGTATTTT.

This clonotype was detected only a few times. The chain recombines TRBV30 with TRBJ2-1, with D possibly TRBD1 on 5 matching bases. The tail of the sequence fits TRBJ2-7 better, so the J call may be wrong. The germline gives CDR1 GTSNPN, CDR2 SVGIG (reference sequence). CDR3 size: 12 residues. CDR3 protein: CAWSPRVNEQYF. For the CDR3, the DNA is TGTGCCTGGAGCCCCAGGGTGAACGAGCAGTACTTC.

The chain carries TRBV7-2 and TRBJ2-1, with 7 nucleotides matching TRBD2. CDR3 length equals 17 residues. Losses at the gene ends were 5 bases for V and 4 bases for J; bases not matched to a gene: 14. Per germline, CDR1 SGHTA and CDR2 FQGNSA. The CDR3 region is CASSRESGMVSYNEQFF. The DNA of the CDR3 is TGTGCCAGCAGCCGTGAGAGCGGGATGGTCTCTTACAATGAGCAGTTCTTC.

Only a few counts were recorded for this clonotype. V is TRBV4-2 and J is TRBJ2-5; D is perhaps TRBD2 (5 bases). Gene TRBJ2-7 matches the end of the DNA better, so the J call may be wrong. The CDR3 loop spans 12 amino acids. Germline CDR1 LGHNA, CDR2 YNFKEQ. CDR3 in DNA: TGTGCCAGCAGCCAACCCGGGGACGAGCAGTACTTC. Its protein is CASSQPGDEQYF.

The rearrangement joins TRBV14 to TRBJ1-1; unclear D gene. V lost 4 bases to trimming and J lost 7 bases, with 16 bases between them. From germline, CDR1 is SGHDN and CDR2 FVKESK. The CDR3 sequence is 14 residues long. This CDR3 is CASSRTVRTFEAFF. The CDR3 DNA reads as TGTGCCAGCAGCCGCACCGTTAGGACCTTTGAAGCTTTCTTT. The full variable domain, in which reference TRBV14 and TRBJ1-1 provide the parts outside the CDR3, is EAGVTQFPSHSVIEKGQTVTLRCDPISGHDNLYWYRRVMGKEIKFLLHFVKESKQDESGMPNNRFLAERTGGTYSTLKVQPAELEDSGVYFCASSRTVRTFEAFFGQGTRLTVV.

J is TRBJ1-2 and V is TRBV7-9; D not certain. The germline gives CDR1 SEHNR, CDR2 FQNEAQ (reference sequence). This CDR3 is built from 11 residues. The CDR3 DNA follows: TGTGCTGTGGAGGGAGCTCAGGGCTACACCTTC. Translating it yields CAVEGAQGYTF. Together with reference TRBV7-9 and TRBJ1-2, the CDR3 gives the full variable domain: DTGVSQNPRHKITKRGQNVTFRCDPISEHNRLYWYRQTLGQGPEFLTYFQNEAQLEKSRLLSDRFSAERPKGSFSTLEIQRTEQGDSAMYLCAVEGAQGYTFGSGTRLTVV.

V usage is TRBV2 and J usage is TRBJ2-7; D is perhaps TRBD1 (5 bases). CDR3 length: 14 amino acids. CDR1 SNHLY and CDR2 FYNNEI come from the germline V gene. The V end lost 2 bases, the J end lost 3 bases, and 11 bases lay between the germline ends. CDR3 nucleotide sequence: TGTGCCAGCAGTGAACTGGGGCAGAACTACGAGCAGTACTTC. The encoded protein is CASSELGQNYEQYF.

J is TRBJ2-5 and V is TRBV10-3, with 10 bases matching TRBD2. The DNA end lines up better with TRBJ2-7; the J call may be wrong. The CDR3 runs 14 residues. Germline V gene lookup returns CDR1 ENHRY and CDR2 SYGVKD. CDR3 sequence: CAISTSGVSYEQYF. CDR3 bases: TGTGCCATCAGTACTAGCGGGGTCTCCTACGAGCAGTACTTC.

The CDR3 protein is CSAYQGALGNNEQFF. As DNA, the CDR3 is TGCAGTGCGTACCAGGGGGCCCTCGGGAACAATGAGCAGTTCTTC. The J gene is TRBJ2-1, the V gene TRBV20-1; 8 nucleotides align to TRBD1. J was trimmed by 5 bases and V by 6 bases; bases with no gene match: 12. The CDR3 has 15 residues. Germline CDR1 and CDR2: DFQATT and SNEGSKA (reference sequence).

This clonotype was observed a few times. The chain is built from TRBV7-9 and TRBJ2-1; no reliable D call. Germline V CDR1 and CDR2: SEHNR, FQNEAQ (reference sequence). The CDR3 loop spans 13 amino acids. The ends were cut back, 5 bases at V and 11 bases at J, with 16 bases in the middle. CDR3 region: CASSAPLEEKQFF. CDR3 sequence (DNA): TGTGCCAGCAGCGCCCCCCTAGAGGAAAAGCAGTTCTTC. The variable domain in full, completed from reference TRBV7-9 and TRBJ2-1, reads DTGVSQNPRHKITKRGQNVTFRCDPISEHNRLYWYRQTLGQGPEFLTYFQNEAQLEKSRLLSDRFSAERPKGSFSTLEIQRTEQGDSAMYLCASSAPLEEKQFFGPGTRLTVL.